This passage covers 26 T cell receptor beta chains from one sample sequenced in a study of Ad26.COV2.S vaccination and SARS-CoV-2 variants. Treatment given: 19 received Ad26.COV2.S at low or high dose, single or two shots; roughly five received placebo; per-sample allocation not given. At day 63 after the first vaccine or placebo injection, samples were drawn. The protocol was immunoSEQ multiplex PCR, while the TCRdb copy is restricted to in-frame clones and leaves out a portion. The repertoire holds about 460,000 clones, with roughly nine tenths as singletons. The sample here was peripheral blood, taken in a trial of Ad26.COV2.S vaccine versus placebo. All receptors come from a person between 18 and 65 years old who received the Ad26.COV2.S COVID-19 vaccine or a placebo.

The chain recombines TRBV9 with TRBJ2-1, with TRBD2 identical over 8 bases. CDR1 is SGDLS, CDR2 YYNGEE, per germline. Losses at the gene ends were 3 bases for V and 5 bases for J; bases not matched to a gene: 7. The CDR3 spans 15 residues. The CDR3 coding sequence is TGTGCCAGCAGCGCTCCGGGACTAGGGAACAATGAGCAGTTCTTC. It is translated as CASSAPGLGNNEQFF.

This clone was detected only once. The V and J genes are TRBV15 and TRBJ1-2, with D possibly matching TRBD1 (5 bases). The CDR3 runs to 14 residues. The V end was cut by 5 bases, the J end by 4 bases, with 14 bases between. Germline V gives CDR1 LNHNV, CDR2 YYDKDF (reference sequence). CDR3 sequence reads: CATSAGVGVYGYTF. In nucleotides, the CDR3 is TGTGCCACCAGCGCGGGGGTTGGAGTCTATGGCTACACCTTC. The whole variable domain, filled in from reference TRBV15 and TRBJ1-2, reads DAMVIQNPRYQVTQFGKPVTLSCSQTLNHNVMYWYQQKSSQAPKLLFHYYDKDFNNEADTPDNFQSRRPNTSFCFLDIRSPGLGDTAMYLCATSAGVGVYGYTFGSGTRLTVV.

J is TRBJ2-3 and V is TRBV21-1; the D call in the table, TRBD2, was not verified against the DNA. TRBV21-1 is labeled a pseudogene. The CDR3 totals 18 residues. The CDR3 reads CASSKFLAGEDYTDTQYF. Here the CDR3 DNA reads TGTGCCAGCAGCAAATTTCTAGCGGGAGAAGATTACACAGATACGCAGTATTTT.

V gene TRBV6-5 combines with J gene TRBJ1-2; the match to TRBD1 covers 9 bases. The J segment lost 8 bases and the V segment lost 7 bases, leaving 11 bases of the junction unmatched. The CDR3 is 14 amino acids. CDR1 MNHEY and CDR2 SVGAGI come from the germline V gene. This CDR3 reads CASTGLQGARGYTF. The CDR3 DNA is TGTGCCAGCACCGGATTACAGGGGGCGAGGGGCTACACCTTC.

The V call is TRBV11-2, the J call TRBJ1-2; D call uncertain. V was trimmed by 5 bases and J by 3 bases, leaving 7 bases between them. The CDR3 spans 12 residues. Germline assignment: CDR1 SGHAT and CDR2 FQNNGV. The CDR3 DNA sequence: TGTGCCAGCAGCCCTCGATACTATGGCTACACCTTC. It translates to CASSPRYYGYTF.

Concerning this clone itself: The sample holds other DNA sequences that translate to the same CDR3. This chain links TRBV11-2 with TRBJ2-7; D gene uncertain. This CDR3 contains 12 residues. Germline loops: CDR1 SGHAT, CDR2 FQNNGV. With 0 bases removed from V and 4 bases from J, the gap between germline ends came to 4 bases. CDR3 region: CASSLDRYEQYF. CDR3 nucleotides: TGTGCCAGCAGCTTAGACAGATACGAGCAGTACTTC.

The chain uses TRBV6-5 and TRBJ1-3; D gene ambiguous. This CDR3 contains 16 residues. Deletions cut 2 bases from V and 0 bases from J, with 11 bases between. CDR1 and CDR2 (germline): MNHEY, SVGAGI. For the CDR3, the DNA is TGTGCCAGCAGTTACACCAGGAGCCACTCTGGAAACACCATATATTTT. Translation gives CASSYTRSHSGNTIYF.

The V call is TRBV2, the J call TRBJ2-7, with TRBD1 matching 7 bases. J lost 4 bases, V lost 6 bases, and 6 bases had no gene match. There are 13 residues in the CDR3. Germline CDR1 and CDR2: SNHLY and FYNNEI. CDR3 protein: CASRGTGVYEQYF. The CDR3 region has the DNA TGTGCCAGCAGAGGCACAGGGGTTTACGAGCAGTACTTC.

This chain links TRBV18 with TRBJ2-7; no clear D gene. The CDR3 covers 11 residues. The germline V and J ends were trimmed by 4 bases and 5 bases, with 6 bases remaining between them. Germline V CDR1 and CDR2: KGHSH, LQKENI. The CDR3 DNA follows: TGTGCCAGCTCACTAACGAACGAGCAGTACTTC. Its protein is CASSLTNEQYF. The variable domain in full, with the rest retrieved from reference TRBV18 and TRBJ2-7, is NAGVMQNPRHLVRRRGQEARLRCSPMKGHSHVYWYRQLPEEGLKFMVYLQKENIIDESGMPKERFSAEFPKEGPSILRIQQVVRGDSAAYFCASSLTNEQYFGPGTRLTVT.

The chain is built from TRBV9 and TRBJ1-4; 7 nucleotides align to TRBD1. The CDR3 consists of 14 residues. Germline assignment: CDR1 SGDLS and CDR2 YYNGEE. J lost 4 bases, V lost 3 bases, and 3 bases had no gene match. CDR3 in amino acids: CASSEGQYNEKLFF. In DNA form, the CDR3 reads TGTGCCAGCAGCGAGGGACAGTATAATGAAAAACTGTTTTTT. The full variable domain, rest sourced from reference TRBV9 and TRBJ1-4, is DSGVTQTPKHLITATGQRVTLRCSPRSGDLSVYWYQQSLDQGLQFLIQYYNGEERAKGNILERFSAQQFPDLHSELNLSSLELGDSALYFCASSEGQYNEKLFFGSGTQLSVL.

J is TRBJ1-1 and V is TRBV5-5, with D tentatively TRBD1 (5 bases). V lost 9 bases to trimming and J lost 0 bases, with 12 bases between them. CDR1 and CDR2 from the germline V gene are SGHKS and YYEKEE (reference sequence). The CDR3 loop spans 13 amino acids. CDR3 DNA: TGTGCCACCAAGAGGGGCATGAACACTGAAGCTTTCTTT. It is translated as CATKRGMNTEAFF. Based on the CDR3 plus reference TRBV5-5 and TRBJ1-1, the full variable domain is DAGVTQSPTHLIKTRGQQVTLRCSPISGHKSVSWYQQVLGQGPQFIFQYYEKEERGRGNFPDRFSARQFPNYSSELNVNALLLGDSALYLCATKRGMNTEAFFGQGTRLTVV.

The chain carries TRBV13 and TRBJ1-4; D call uncertain. This CDR3 contains 13 residues. With 2 bases removed from V and 13 bases from J, the gap between germline ends came to 14 bases. Germline assignment: CDR1 PRHDT and CDR2 FYEKMQ (reference sequence). CDR3 amino acids: CASSLSPTPALFF. The CDR3 region has the DNA TGTGCCAGCAGCTTAAGCCCTACACCGGCACTGTTTTTT.

This chain connects TRBV28 to TRBJ2-7; TRBD2 matches at 7 bases. Germline CDR1 is MDHEN and CDR2 is SYDVKM. Trimming cost V 5 bases and J 1 base; bases outside gene matches: 8. The CDR3 consists of 15 residues. Here the CDR3 reads CASSLPGRSSYEQYF. CDR3 DNA: TGTGCCAGCAGTCTACCCGGGAGGTCTTCCTACGAGCAGTACTTC.

The CDR3 sequence: CSVESREGSERDEQFF. The CDR3 region has the DNA TGCAGCGTTGAATCACGGGAGGGATCGGAGAGGGATGAGCAGTTCTTC. The chain employs TRBV29-1 and TRBJ2-1, with 8 bases lining up with TRBD2. Unmatched junction bases numbered 14, after V lost 2 bases and J lost 8 bases. This CDR3 has 16 residues. Germline V CDR1 and CDR2: SQVTM, ANQGSEA.

The gene calls are TRBV25-1 and TRBJ1-2; 9 nucleotides line up with TRBD1. Trimming cost V 5 bases and J 5 bases; bases outside gene matches: 12. The V gene's germline CDR1 is MGHDK and CDR2 SYGVNS. CDR3 length equals 16 residues. The CDR3 loop is CASSTRRDRAGYGYTF. The CDR3 nucleotides read TGTGCCAGCAGTACGCGTCGGGACAGGGCGGGATATGGCTACACCTTC.

The chain combines TRBV6-6 with TRBJ2-3, with no clear D. Between the trimmed V and J ends, which lost 6 bases and 0 bases, there was a span of 7 bases. The CDR3 is 13 residues long. Germline V CDR1 and CDR2: MNHNY, SVGAGI (reference sequence). The CDR3 protein is CASRKPSTDTQYF. CDR3 DNA sequence: TGTGCCAGCAGGAAACCCAGCACAGATACGCAGTATTTT.

V is TRBV5-1 and J is TRBJ2-7, with D possibly being TRBD2 (6 bases). Trimming shortened V by 1 base and J by 2 bases, and 25 bases separated the two germline ends. Per the germline V gene, CDR1 is SGHRS and CDR2 is YFSETQ. This CDR3 is built from 19 residues. Here the CDR3 reads CASSLYTPLAGLEPYEQYF. The CDR3 DNA follows: TGCGCCAGCAGCTTGTATACTCCACTGGCGGGATTAGAACCCTACGAGCAGTACTTC. The whole variable domain, filled in from reference TRBV5-1 and TRBJ2-7, reads KAGVTQTPRYLIKTRGQQVTLSCSPISGHRSVSWYQQTPGQGLQFLFEYFSETQRNKGNFPGRFSGRQFSNSRSEMNVSTLELGDSALYLCASSLYTPLAGLEPYEQYFGPGTRLTVT.

The chain combines TRBV18 with TRBJ2-2; TRBD1 is a possible D gene (6 bases). Germline V gene lookup returns CDR1 KGHSH and CDR2 LQKENI. The CDR3 length is 15 residues. The V and J ends lost 3 bases and 5 bases respectively, with 13 bases between them. The CDR3 DNA reads TGTGCCAGCTCACCTTTAACTACAGGGACCGGGGAGCTGTTTTTT. Translating it yields CASSPLTTGTGELFF.

The J gene is TRBJ1-1, the V gene TRBV5-1; D gene unclear. Germline assignment: CDR1 SGHRS and CDR2 YFSETQ. The CDR3 consists of 13 residues. V lost 3 bases to trimming and J lost 4 bases, with 10 bases between them. CDR3 in DNA: TGCGCCAGCAGCTCGGGTTTTGGCACTGAAGCTTTCTTT. This translates into CASSSGFGTEAFF. The full variable domain, completed using reference TRBV5-1 and TRBJ1-1, is KAGVTQTPRYLIKTRGQQVTLSCSPISGHRSVSWYQQTPGQGLQFLFEYFSETQRNKGNFPGRFSGRQFSNSRSEMNVSTLELGDSALYLCASSSGFGTEAFFGQGTRLTVV.

The chain couples TRBV5-1 to TRBJ2-5; 10 nucleotides align to TRBD1. CDR3 length: 17 amino acids. Germline V gene lookup returns CDR1 SGHRS and CDR2 YFSETQ. The ends lost 0 bases at V and 3 bases at J; junction bases unmatched: 8. The CDR3 coding sequence is TGCGCCAGCAGCTTGGACCTGGGGACAGGGGTTAAAGAGACCCAGTACTTC. Its protein is CASSLDLGTGVKETQYF.

The chain links TRBV3-1 (or the pseudogene TRBV3-2) to TRBJ1-5; possible D gene TRBD1, 5 bases. There are 15 residues in the CDR3. CDR1 is LGHDT and CDR2 is YNNKEL in the germline V gene (reference sequence). Trimming took 2 bases from V and 4 from J, leaving 12 bases between them. CDR3 sequence: CASSQSLEGNQPQHF. In DNA, the CDR3 is TGTGCCAGCAGCCAATCATTGGAGGGGAATCAGCCCCAGCATTTT.

The chain has TRBV12-3 or TRBV12-4 and TRBJ1-2; D call uncertain. CDR3 length equals 13 residues. Trimming left V 2 bases short and J 5 bases short, with 9 bases between. The CDR3 region has the DNA TGTGCCAGCAGTTTAACAGAAATATATGGCTACACCTTC. It codes for CASSLTEIYGYTF.

Of note for this clone: Other DNA sequences within the sample encode an identical CDR3. The chain is built from TRBV5-1 and TRBJ2-7; weak D call: TRBD1 (5 bases). V lost 0 bases and J 1 base, leaving 11 bases between the germline ends. This CDR3 contains 15 residues. CDR1 SGHRS and CDR2 YFSETQ come from the germline V gene. CDR3 DNA: TGCGCCAGCAGCTTGGTGTGGGGCCCTTCCTACGAGCAGTACTTC. As protein: CASSLVWGPSYEQYF.

The chain joins TRBV7-9 to TRBJ1-2; the D gene is possibly TRBD1 (5 bases). CDR3 length: 12 amino acids. Germline assignment: CDR1 SEHNR and CDR2 FQNEAQ (reference sequence). V lost 7 bases and J lost 8, with 14 bases in between. The CDR3 bases are TGTGCCAGCACCCTCTACGGGGGGGGCTACACCTTC. This encodes CASTLYGGGYTF.

The CDR3 coding sequence is TGTGCCAGCTCACCACCCCTAACAACTAATGAAAAACTGTTTTTT. Translation: CASSPPLTTNEKLFF. The chain couples TRBV18 to TRBJ1-4; D is unclear. The V gene lost 0 bases and the J gene lost 0 bases, with 5 bases spanning the gap. The CDR3 runs to 15 residues. Germline CDR1 KGHSH, CDR2 LQKENI.

The chain uses TRBV10-2 and TRBJ2-5; unclear D gene. V lost 7 bases and J lost 7, with 16 bases in between. CDR1 and CDR2 (germline): WSHSY, SAAADI. The CDR3 has 13 amino acids. The CDR3 nucleotides are TGCGCCAGCACGTCCTCGGAAGCAGGGACCCAGTACTTC. Its protein product is CASTSSEAGTQYF.